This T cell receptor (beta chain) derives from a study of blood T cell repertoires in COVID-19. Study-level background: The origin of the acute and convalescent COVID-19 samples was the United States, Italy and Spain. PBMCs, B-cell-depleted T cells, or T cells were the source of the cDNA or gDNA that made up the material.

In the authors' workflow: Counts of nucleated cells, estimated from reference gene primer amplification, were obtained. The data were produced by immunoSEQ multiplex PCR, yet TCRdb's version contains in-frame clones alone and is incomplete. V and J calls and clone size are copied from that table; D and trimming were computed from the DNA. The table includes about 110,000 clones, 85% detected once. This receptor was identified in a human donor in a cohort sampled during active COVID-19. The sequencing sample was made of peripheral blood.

The CDR3 loop is CASAGQGALWDEQFF. The CDR3 nucleotides read TGTGCCAGCGCTGGACAGGGGGCGCTTTGGGATGAGCAGTTCTTC. The chain joins TRBV9 to TRBJ2-1, with 11 positions matching TRBD1. From germline, CDR1 is SGDLS and CDR2 YYNGEE. This CDR3 spans 15 amino acids. Trimming took 7 bases from V and 8 from J; bases not matched to a gene: 11.